This T cell receptor beta chain was recovered during a study of blood T cell repertoires in COVID-19. About the research overall: Material from acute and convalescent COVID-19 was sourced from the United States, Italy and Spain. In each case, the material was cDNA or gDNA derived from T cells, B-cell-depleted T cells, or PBMCs.

The CDR3 runs to 14 residues. Per the germline V gene, CDR1 is SGHRS and CDR2 is YFSETQ. The ends were cut back, 1 base at V and 7 bases at J, with 12 bases in the middle. Under the authors' procedure: Nucleated cell number was recorded as an estimate derived from reference gene primer amplification. TCRdb keeps only in-frame clones here, not all; method: immunoSEQ multiplex PCR. Clonal size and the V and J genes are those of that table, whereas D and trimming came from the DNA. The table has about 76,000 clones, 80% to 90% seen once. The clonotype originates from a woman between 55 and 75 years old with acute or convalescent COVID-19. This rearrangement joins TRBV5-1 to TRBJ2-1; perhaps TRBD2 as D (6 bases). Sequencing was performed on peripheral blood. The CDR3 sequence is CASSLRLDRNEQFF. The DNA for the CDR3 is TGCGCCAGCAGCTTGCGACTAGACCGGAATGAGCAGTTCTTC.